This T cell receptor beta chain is from a study of blood T cell repertoires in COVID-19. The CDR3 extends over 12 amino acids. Germline loops: CDR1 LGHDT, CDR2 YNNKEL (reference sequence). The J segment lost 10 bases and the V segment lost 3 bases, leaving 0 bases of the junction unmatched. Sequenced by immunoSEQ multiplex PCR; TCRdb stores in-frame clones only, minus some. The table has tens of thousands of clones, around 90% seen once. The TCR comes from an elderly woman with acute or convalescent COVID-19. The chain combines TRBV3-1 (or the pseudogene TRBV3-2) with TRBJ1-2, with TRBD1 matching over 12 bases. The sequencing sample was made of peripheral blood. The CDR3 nucleotides are TGTGCCAGCAGCCAGGGACAGGGGGCCTACACCTTC. It translates to CASSQGQGAYTF.